These T cell receptor beta chains were read from a single sample in a study of blood T cell repertoires in COVID-19. Sequenced by immunoSEQ multiplex PCR; TCRdb stores in-frame clones only, minus some. The table includes 100,000 to 150,000 clones, 85% to 90% detected once. Sequenced sample: peripheral blood. These TCRs come from a man aged 55-75 years with COVID-19, enrolled during active disease. The CDR3 runs from the conserved cysteine through the conserved F or W. Fields, in order: D gene, J gene, clone size, V gene, CDR3 DNA, CDR3 protein. A D gene is named only where the DNA matches it firmly. Clone size is shown for a subset of rows, as once, few, many or a class of expanded clone.

-,TRBJ1-1,-,TRBV25-1,TGTGCCAGCAGTGTACCAGGGTCGTGGGGGAACACTGAAGCTTTCTTT,CASSVPGSWGNTEAFF
TRBD1,TRBJ1-2,few,TRBV5-5,TGTGCCAGCAGCCCAGGACAGGGGGTTACCTCTGGCTACACCTTC,CASSPGQGVTSGYTF
-,TRBJ1-1,-,TRBV6-5,TGTGCCAGCAGCCGGGGGATAACCCCTAACACTGAAGCTTTCTTT,CASSRGITPNTEAFF
-,TRBJ1-2,-,TRBV6-5,TGTGCCAGCAGTCCCGGGACAACCGGCTACACCTTC,CASSPGTTGYTF
TRBD1,TRBJ1-2,-,TRBV6-5,TGTGCCAGCAGTTCCACCCCCGGACAGGGTGACTATGGCTACACCTTC,CASSSTPGQGDYGYTF
-,TRBJ1-2,-,TRBV19,TGTGCCGACTCTACGGGGAGATGTGGCTACACCTTC,CADSTGRCGYTF
-,TRBJ2-3,-,TRBV11-2,TGTGCCAGCAGCGCAGGTCGGGATACGCAGTATTTT,CASSAGRDTQYF
-,TRBJ2-2,-,TRBV10-3,TGTGCCATCAGTGACCCAGGGGACACCGGGGAGCTGTTTTTT,CAISDPGDTGELFF
TRBD2,TRBJ2-7,-,TRBV19,TGTGCCAGTCGCAGCGGGGGGATATTTTCCTACGAGCAGTACTTC,CASRSGGIFSYEQYF
TRBD1,TRBJ1-1,-,TRBV18,TGTGCCAGCTCACCGACAACAGGGGGGGCCGAAGCTTTCTTT,CASSPTTGGAEAFF
TRBD2,TRBJ2-1,-,TRBV29-1,TGCAGCGTGCAACACCCGGGTGGGCTAGCGGGGGGGCGCTCCTACAATGAGCAGTTCTTC,CSVQHPGGLAGGRSYNEQFF
-,TRBJ1-3,once,TRBV5-1,TGCGCCAGCAGCTTGGACGCAGGGATGGTGAGGGGAAACACCATATATTTT,CASSLDAGMVRGNTIYF
TRBD1,TRBJ2-1,-,TRBV10-3,TGTGCCATCAGTGAGTCAATCGGGACAGGAACGAATTATGAGCAGTTCTTC,CAISESIGTGTNYEQFF
-,TRBJ1-5,-,TRBV4-2,TGTGCCAGCAGCCATGGGACTACGGGGATGCCCCTCAATCAGCCCCAGCATTTT,CASSHGTTGMPLNQPQHF
TRBD1,TRBJ1-4,-,TRBV6-2/TRBV6-3,TGTGCCAGCAGTTCACAAACTCCGGGACAGGGAATTCTGTTTTTT,CASSSQTPGQGILFF
-,TRBJ1-1,-,TRBV23-1,TGCGCCAGCAGTCAAACGTCCGGCGGGAACACTGAAGCTTTCTTT,CASSQTSGGNTEAFF
-,TRBJ1-5,-,TRBV7-3,TGTGCCAGCAGCCGCGGCCCAAATCAGCCCCAGCATTTT,CASSRGPNQPQHF
-,TRBJ1-1,-,TRBV4-2,TGTGCCAGCAGCCAGAGGGAATTATCCACTGAAGCTTTCTTT,CASSQRELSTEAFF
-,TRBJ1-1,-,TRBV5-1,TGCGCCAGCAGCTCTGGACAGCTTGGAGGTCGTATGAACACTGAAGCTTTCTTT,CASSSGQLGGRMNTEAFF
-,TRBJ2-3,-,TRBV12-3/TRBV12-4,TGTGCCAGCGGGGGGAGCACAGATACGCAGTATTTT,CASGGSTDTQYF
-,TRBJ2-4,-,TRBV6-4,TGTGCCAGTACAGGGTCGGCCAAAAACATTCAGTACTTC,CASTGSAKNIQYF
-,TRBJ1-2,-,TRBV9,TGTGCCAGCAGCCCGGGGGGACGGATTAACTATGGCTACACCTTC,CASSPGGRINYGYTF
-,TRBJ1-2,-,TRBV29-1,TGCAGCGTGCCTAGGGGGGCTAGCGGCCACACCTTC,CSVPRGASGHTF
-,TRBJ1-5,-,TRBV20-1,TGCAGTGCTAGTACAGGAGATTATAGCAATCAGCCCCAGCATTTT,CSASTGDYSNQPQHF
-,TRBJ2-7,-,TRBV5-6,TGTGCCAGCAGCTTGGCCGCAGGGGCGGCCTACGAGCAGTACTTC,CASSLAAGAAYEQYF
-,TRBJ2-7,-,TRBV6-6,TGTGCCAGCAGCAGGGGTAGCGAGCAGTACTTC,CASSRGSEQYF